What follows describes a single TCR beta chain. This CDR3 region has 13 residues. Germline assignment: CDR1 SGDLS and CDR2 YYNGEE. The V gene lost 1 base and the J gene lost 8 bases, with 12 bases spanning the gap. The second PCR ran about 6 to 11 cycles with a sample-barcoded 5' primer and J-beta primers. TCRdb re-derived calls from the 5' RACE reads in MiXCR, one entry per CDR3 protein. The data show some 1.8 million distinct CDR3 sequences, with roughly 43% seen just once and 20% to 25% held by the top ten. This entry belongs to a study of blood T cells in healthy people across ages. This chain joins TRBV9 and TRBJ1-1; unclear D gene. Sequences were obtained from blood. This receptor was taken from a human donor in good health. The CDR3 DNA reads TGTGCCAGCAGCGTATGGCAGGATGGAGAAGCTTTCTTT. Translating it yields CASSVWQDGEAFF.